This T cell receptor (beta chain) originates from a study of beta chain features in type 1 diabetes. Study context: Age, gender and cell yields were similar between patients and healthy donors.

Notes on this clone: The antigen is unknown.

The V segment lost 8 bases and the J segment 0 bases; nucleotides outside the gene matches: 8. The CDR3 is 18 residues long. Germline lookup yields CDR1 SEHNR and CDR2 FQNEAQ (reference sequence). The entirety of the isolated RNA underwent reverse transcription, so expressed TCRB transcripts were sequenced. Here immunoSEQ multiplex PCR was the method, and the copy in TCRdb shows in-frame clones only, minus some. Of about 150,000 clones in the sample, 10% were seen once. The study, taken as a whole, reports: In comparison with healthy donors, patients had naive, central memory and Treg TCRB repertoires that appeared more similar. TCRB CDR3s from Type 1 diabetes patients were moderately but significantly shorter in all four CD4+ subsets.

The receptor was derived from a man aged 25-40 years with type 1 diabetes. The rearrangement joins TRBV7-9 to TRBJ2-6; 12 bases match TRBD1. The sequenced sample consisted of central memory CD4+ T cells from blood. The DNA of the CDR3 is TGTGCCAGCCCCTCCGGGACAGGGGGCCTCTCTGGGGCCAACGTCCTGACTTTC. This codes for CASPSGTGGLSGANVLTF. The whole variable domain, filled in from reference TRBV7-9 and TRBJ2-6, reads DTGVSQNPRHKITKRGQNVTFRCDPISEHNRLYWYRQTLGQGPEFLTYFQNEAQLEKSRLLSDRFSAERPKGSFSTLEIQRTEQGDSAMYLCASPSGTGGLSGANVLTFGAGSRLTVL.